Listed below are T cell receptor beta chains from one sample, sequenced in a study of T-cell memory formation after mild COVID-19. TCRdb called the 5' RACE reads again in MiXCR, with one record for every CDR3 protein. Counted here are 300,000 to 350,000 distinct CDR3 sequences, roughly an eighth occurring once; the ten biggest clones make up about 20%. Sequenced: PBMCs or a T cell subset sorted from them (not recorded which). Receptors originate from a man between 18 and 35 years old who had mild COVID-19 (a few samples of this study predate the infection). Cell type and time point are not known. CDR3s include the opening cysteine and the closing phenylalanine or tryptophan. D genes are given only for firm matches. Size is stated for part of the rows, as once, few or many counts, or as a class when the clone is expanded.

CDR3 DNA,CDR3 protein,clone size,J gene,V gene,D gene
TGCAGCGTTGATAACGGGATAAGTGACGAGCAGTACTTC,CSVDNGISDEQYF,few,TRBJ2-7,TRBV29-1,-
TGTGCCAGCAGCCACTTCTACAGGGGAGAGACCCAGTACTTC,CASSHFYRGETQYF,few,TRBJ2-5,TRBV3-1,TRBD1
TGTGCCAGCAGCTTAGTGGGCCTTGACAATGAGCAGTTCTTC,CASSLVGLDNEQFF,many,TRBJ2-1,TRBV7-9,-
TGCGCCAGCAGCCCCGGGAGTCCTTGGGGCTACACCTTC,CASSPGSPWGYTF,few,TRBJ1-2,TRBV5-1,-
TGTGCCACCAGTGGGGGGAGAAGCACAGATACGCAGTATTTT,CATSGGRSTDTQYF,-,TRBJ2-3,TRBV24-1,-
TGTGCCAGCAGCCCGGGGGGGCCTGCCGGAGGCTACACCTTC,CASSPGGPAGGYTF,few,TRBJ1-2,TRBV7-9,-
TGCGCCAGCAGAAGCGGGGGACTATCAAAAGAGACCCAGTACTTC,CASRSGGLSKETQYF,many,TRBJ2-5,TRBV5-1,TRBD2
TGCGCCAGCAGCTTACCGACAGGGGTTGGAGATACGCAGTATTTT,CASSLPTGVGDTQYF,few,TRBJ2-3,TRBV5-1,TRBD1
TGTGCCAGCAGCTTTAGCGGGGGAGACACCGGGGAGCTGTTTTTT,CASSFSGGDTGELFF,-,TRBJ2-2,TRBV6-5,TRBD2
TGTGCCAGCAGTTTATCGTCGCACAGTTCCTACGAGCAGTACTTC,CASSLSSHSSYEQYF,-,TRBJ2-7,TRBV27,-
TGCAGTGCTAGAGGTGGGGGGAGCTCCTACGAGCAGTACTTC,CSARGGGSSYEQYF,few,TRBJ2-7,TRBV20-1,-
TGTGCCACCAGTGGCGGCAGGGGATCCTACAATGAGCAGTTCTTC,CATSGGRGSYNEQFF,-,TRBJ2-1,TRBV24-1,-
TGCGCCAGCAGCTTGTACGCGGACCAAAGCACAGATACGCAGTATTTT,CASSLYADQSTDTQYF,-,TRBJ2-3,TRBV5-1,-
TGCGCCAGCAGGATGACCAACTATGGCTACACCTTC,CASRMTNYGYTF,-,TRBJ1-2,TRBV5-1,-
TGTGCCAGCAGACGGGGCCGGGTAGATACGCAGTATTTT,CASRRGRVDTQYF,many,TRBJ2-3,TRBV12-3/TRBV12-4,-
TGTGCCAGCAGCCAGATTGGGCGAGGAAACACCATATATTTT,CASSQIGRGNTIYF,-,TRBJ1-3,TRBV4-2,-
TGCAGCGTCACGGGGGGCACCGGGGAGCTGTTTTTT,CSVTGGTGELFF,few,TRBJ2-2,TRBV29-1,TRBD2
TGTGCCAGCAGCTTAGATCCTCTCCAAGCGGGGGGACGATTGGGAGAGACCCAGTACTTC,CASSLDPLQAGGRLGETQYF,few,TRBJ2-5,TRBV11-2,TRBD2